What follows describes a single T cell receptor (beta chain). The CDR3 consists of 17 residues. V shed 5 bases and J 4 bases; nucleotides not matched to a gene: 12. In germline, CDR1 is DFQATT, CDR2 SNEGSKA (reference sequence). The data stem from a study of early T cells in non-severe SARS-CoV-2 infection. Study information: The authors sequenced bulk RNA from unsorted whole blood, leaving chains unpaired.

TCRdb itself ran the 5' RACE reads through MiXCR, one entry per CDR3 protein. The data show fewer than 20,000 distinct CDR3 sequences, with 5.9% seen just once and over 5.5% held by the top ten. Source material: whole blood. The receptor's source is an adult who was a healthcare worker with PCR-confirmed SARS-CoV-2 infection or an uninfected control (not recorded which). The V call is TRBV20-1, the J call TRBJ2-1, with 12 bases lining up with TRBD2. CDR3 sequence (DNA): TGCAGTGCTCAGACGTCTTTACTAGCGGGAGGTTACAATGAGCAGTTCTTC. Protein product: CSAQTSLLAGGYNEQFF.